These 5 T cell receptor beta chains were all obtained from the same sample, sequenced in a study of tumor and adjacent non-tumor tissue in lung cancer. The template was RNA from unsorted bulk tissue. The normal lung tissue was taken more than 3 cm from the tumor edge. The library came from three nested PCR rounds adapted from ARM-PCR protocols. TCRdb itself ran the multiplex PCR reads through MiXCR, one entry per CDR3 protein. The sample holds 70,000 to 90,000 distinct CDR3 sequences, approximately 71% seen once. Sequenced sample: distant non-tumor lung tissue. Receptors were obtained from a woman between 45 and 60 years old with non-small cell lung cancer.

This sequence joins TRBV5-1 and TRBJ2-7; D uncertain. The V gene lost 0 bases and the J gene lost 3 bases, with 13 bases spanning the gap. There are 15 residues in the CDR3. CDR1 is SGHRS, CDR2 YFSETQ, per germline. The CDR3 loop is CASSLESEIGYEQYF. The CDR3, as DNA: TGCGCCAGCAGCTTGGAGAGCGAGATCGGCTACGAGCAGTACTTC. Supplemented by reference TRBV5-1 and TRBJ2-7, the full variable domain reads KAGVTQTPRYLIKTRGQQVTLSCSPISGHRSVSWYQQTPGQGLQFLFEYFSETQRNKGNFPGRFSGRQFSNSRSEMNVSTLELGDSALYLCASSLESEIGYEQYFGPGTRLTVT.

This clonotype was detected ten times or more. Since the CDR3 does not end with the conserved phenylalanine or tryptophan, this likely comes from a read error. This sequence joins TRBV11-2 and TRBJ2-7; 11 nucleotides agree with TRBD2. Germline V gene data show CDR1 as SGHAT and CDR2 as FQNNGV. The CDR3 has 15 residues. The ends lost 5 bases at V and 3 bases at J; junction bases unmatched: 6. The chain's CDR3 is CASSPTSGSFYEQYS. In DNA form, the CDR3 reads TGTGCCAGCAGCCCTACTAGCGGGAGTTTCTACGAGCAGTACTCC.

The chain is built from TRBV11-2 and TRBJ2-7; 9 bases are a match to TRBD1. V shed 4 bases, J shed 2 bases, and the junction held 3 bases outside the gene matches. This CDR3 region has 14 residues. Germline CDR1 SGHAT, CDR2 FQNNGV. Written as DNA, the CDR3 is TGTGCCAGCAGCTCGGGGACAGGGACCTACGAGCAGTACTTC. It codes for CASSSGTGTYEQYF.

Notes on this clonotype: This may come from a read error, since a much larger clone is one base off. It is unclear where the CDR3 begins or ends on the DNA, so no DNA is shown, and the CDR3 is as TCRdb lists it. The genes are TRBV30 and TRBJ1-2; the D call of TRBD1 is as the table states it, not checked on the DNA. The CDR3 length is 11 residues, termini included. The germline V gene encodes CDR1 GTSNPN and CDR2 SVGIG (reference sequence). CDR3 loop: CAYPRGYGCTF.

Concerning this clonotype: One end of the junction fails to match germline, which may point to a read error. V is TRBV12-3 or TRBV12-4 and J is TRBJ1-3; D ambiguous. There are 15 residues in the CDR3. CDR3 nucleotides: TGTGCCAGCAGATCCACCGTGAGCTCTGGAAACACTATATATTTT. This sequence encodes CASRSTVSSGNTIYF.